Below are 20 T cell receptor beta chains sequenced from a single sample in a study of cytomegalovirus exposure and HLA in healthy donors. The study ran its PCR with 60 Vbeta and 13 Jbeta primers. Measured with immunoSEQ multiplex PCR; TCRdb has only the in-frame clones, and not every one. The sample carries 55,000 to 70,000 clones, 55% to 70% recorded once. The sequenced sample consisted of PBMCs. The receptors were gathered from a woman aged 45-60 years in good health and CMV-seronegative.

The chain carries TRBV5-1 and TRBJ2-5; possible D gene TRBD1, 5 bases. The CDR3 totals 15 residues. Trimming removed 1 base from V and 2 bases from J, with 12 bases in between. Germline CDR1 SGHRS, CDR2 YFSETQ. The CDR3 spells CASSLFTGPQETQYF. CDR3 bases: TGCGCCAGCAGCTTGTTTACAGGACCTCAAGAGACCCAGTACTTC.

The rearrangement joins TRBV2 to TRBJ1-2; D may be TRBD1 (6 bases). CDR1 is SNHLY, CDR2 FYNNEI, per germline. V lost 6 bases to trimming and J lost 5 bases, with 19 bases between them. The CDR3 runs to 15 residues. The CDR3 DNA follows: TGTGCCAGCAGCCCCCAGGGCGGGGGCCCGTATGGCTACACCTTC. It yields the protein CASSPQGGGPYGYTF.

This sequence joins TRBV5-6 and TRBJ1-2; D perhaps matches TRBD1 (6 bases). This CDR3 is built from 12 residues. Germline CDR1 SGHDT, CDR2 YYEEEE. V lost 4 bases to trimming and J lost 4 bases, with 8 bases between them. The CDR3 sequence: CASSRGTYGYTF. The CDR3 bases are TGTGCCAGCAGCAGGGGGACCTATGGCTACACCTTC.

The V and J genes are TRBV5-1 and TRBJ2-7, with TRBD1 identical over 7 bases. V lost 4 bases and J lost 0; bases outside the gene matches: 7. Germline CDR1 is SGHRS and CDR2 is YFSETQ. The CDR3 has 15 residues. CDR3 amino acids: CASSIGTEPSYEQYF. DNA of the CDR3: TGCGCCAGCAGCATAGGGACAGAGCCCTCCTACGAGCAGTACTTC.

The chain uses TRBV7-3 and TRBJ1-6, with 8 bases identical to TRBD1. The CDR3 covers 15 residues. With V trimmed by 2 bases and J by 7 bases, 4 bases remained unmatched. Germline V gene lookup returns CDR1 SGHTA and CDR2 FQGTGA. CDR3 nucleotides: TGTGCCAGCAGCTTATCAGGGGGCGAGAATTCACCCCTCCACTTT. This codes for CASSLSGGENSPLHF. Full variable domain (rest looked up from reference TRBV7-3 and TRBJ1-6): GAGVSQTPSNKVTEKGKYVELRCDPISGHTALYWYRQSLGQGPEFLIYFQGTGAADDSGLPNDRFFAVRPEGSVSTLKIQRTERGDSAVYLCASSLSGGENSPLHFGNGTRLTVT.

The CDR3 coding sequence is TGCGCCAGCAGCCCAGATCGGACGGGGGTGGGCAAACTGTTTTTT. This encodes CASSPDRTGVGKLFF. The rearrangement joins TRBV4-3 to TRBJ1-4; possibly TRBD1 for D (5 bases). CDR3 length equals 15 residues. Germline CDR1 is LGHNA and CDR2 is YSLEER. Trimming shortened V by 4 bases and J by 11 bases, and 20 bases separated the two germline ends.

The chain links TRBV25-1 to TRBJ1-2; a weak D match, TRBD1 (6 bases). Between the trimmed V and J ends, which lost 3 bases and 2 bases, there was a span of 19 bases. CDR1 is MGHDK and CDR2 is SYGVNS in the germline V gene. The CDR3 loop spans 17 amino acids. The CDR3 nucleotides are TGTGCCAGCAGTGATTTTTCAGGGGCAGGGGAGAACTATGGCTACACCTTC. It codes for CASSDFSGAGENYGYTF.

The V call is TRBV7-9, the J call TRBJ1-1; D is undetermined. The CDR3 runs 12 residues. V shed 2 bases and J shed 6 bases, with 7 bases lying between them. In germline, CDR1 is SEHNR, CDR2 FQNEAQ (reference sequence). CDR3 DNA sequence: TGTGCCAGCAGCTTACCGTCAGCTGAAGCTTTCTTT. Its translation: CASSLPSAEAFF.

This clone appeared a few times. The V gene is TRBV7-3, the J gene TRBJ2-1; 10 bases match TRBD2. Germline V gives CDR1 SGHTA, CDR2 FQGTGA. This CDR3 comprises 16 residues. The V segment lost 5 bases and the J segment 4 bases; nucleotides outside the gene matches: 8. The CDR3 reads CASSPSSSGGYNEQFF. The CDR3 DNA follows: TGTGCCAGCAGCCCATCCTCTAGCGGGGGATACAATGAGCAGTTCTTC. Complete variable domain (other parts from reference TRBV7-3 and TRBJ2-1): GAGVSQTPSNKVTEKGKYVELRCDPISGHTALYWYRQSLGQGPEFLIYFQGTGAADDSGLPNDRFFAVRPEGSVSTLKIQRTERGDSAVYLCASSPSSSGGYNEQFFGPGTRLTVL.

This clone has more than one count but fewer than ten. This rearrangement joins TRBV6-5 to TRBJ1-1, with a weak D call TRBD1 (6 bases). This CDR3 has 15 residues. V dropped 5 bases and J dropped 3 bases, with 16 bases sitting between them. Germline assignment: CDR1 MNHEY and CDR2 SVGAGI. CDR3 sequence (DNA): TGTGCCAGCAGTCTCTCGGCAGGGGCGGACACTGAAGCTTTCTTT. Translated: CASSLSAGADTEAFF.

The CDR3 region is CASSTRVGTDTQYF. CDR3 DNA: TGTGCCAGCTCCACCCGCGTGGGCACAGATACGCAGTATTTT. V usage is TRBV18 and J usage is TRBJ2-3; unclear D gene. The CDR3 loop spans 14 amino acids. V was pared by 6 bases and J by 1 base, with 11 bases between. The germline CDR1 and CDR2 sequences are KGHSH and LQKENI.

The rearrangement links TRBV10-3 to TRBJ2-2, with TRBD1 matching 8 bases. Germline-derived CDR1 and CDR2 are ENHRY and SYGVKD. After removal of 0 bases from V and 7 bases from J, the junction contained 7 bases not matched to a gene. The CDR3 length is 16 residues. The CDR3 loop reads CAISESDRGNHGELFF. The CDR3 bases are TGTGCCATCAGTGAGTCCGACAGGGGCAATCACGGGGAGCTGTTTTTT.

V is TRBV4-2 and J is TRBJ1-1; D is uncertain. The ends were cut back, 1 base at V and 5 bases at J, with 14 bases in the middle. This CDR3 spans 15 amino acids. Germline loops: CDR1 LGHNA, CDR2 YNFKEQ. In DNA form, the CDR3 reads TGTGCCAGCAGCCAAGCCCGGGAAGGGCAGACTGAAGCTTTCTTT. Translating it yields CASSQAREGQTEAFF.

This rearrangement joins TRBV27 to TRBJ2-3; perhaps TRBD2 as D (5 bases). The V end lost 4 bases, the J end lost 8 bases, and 13 bases lay between the germline ends. Germline V lookup: CDR1 MNHEY, CDR2 SMNVEV (reference sequence). CDR3 length: 13 amino acids. CDR3 region: CASSSPPGGTQYF. The CDR3 DNA reads as TGTGCCAGCAGTTCGCCCCCCGGAGGTACGCAGTATTTT.

This chain uses TRBV4-2 with TRBJ1-2; D is possibly TRBD1 (6 bases). The CDR3 extends over 15 amino acids. V dropped 1 base and J dropped 0 bases, with 9 bases sitting between them. The germline V gene has CDR1 LGHNA and CDR2 YNFKEQ. Here the CDR3 DNA reads TGTGCCAGCAGCCAAGGACAGGATGCTAACTATGGCTACACCTTC. The encoded protein is CASSQGQDANYGYTF.

The gene calls are TRBV5-6 and TRBJ2-1, with 8 bases fitting TRBD1. CDR3 size: 14 residues. V trimming: 3 bases; J trimming: 9 bases; junction bases outside the gene matches: 8. CDR1 and CDR2 from the germline V gene are SGHDT and YYEEEE. CDR3 protein: CASSSTGQGSEQFF. CDR3 nucleotides: TGTGCCAGCAGCTCGACCGGACAGGGTTCTGAGCAGTTCTTC.

V gene TRBV28 combines with J gene TRBJ2-7; D is undetermined. The CDR3 has 15 amino acids. The V end lost 7 bases, the J end lost 3 bases, and 19 bases lay between the germline ends. Germline CDR1 is MDHEN and CDR2 is SYDVKM. The CDR3 nucleotides are TGTGCCAGCACCGTACTTCTCGGTGGAGACTACGAGCAGTACTTC. This encodes CASTVLLGGDYEQYF.

The chain joins TRBV27 to TRBJ1-1, with a tentative D call TRBD1 (6 bases). Germline V lookup: CDR1 MNHEY, CDR2 SMNVEV (reference sequence). V was pared by 4 bases and J by 3 bases, with 12 bases between. The length of the CDR3 is 14 residues. CDR3 coding DNA: TGTGCCAGCAGTTGGGGGCGCGGCGACACTGAAGCTTTCTTT. Its protein product is CASSWGRGDTEAFF.

This rearrangement joins TRBV5-1 to TRBJ1-1; possibly TRBD1 for D (5 bases). Trimming shortened V by 4 bases and J by 2 bases, and 9 bases separated the two germline ends. Germline V lookup: CDR1 SGHRS, CDR2 YFSETQ. This CDR3 contains 13 residues. DNA of the CDR3: TGCGCCAGCAGCAAAGACAGAAACACTGAAGCTTTCTTT. Protein sequence: CASSKDRNTEAFF.

The CDR3 loop reads CASRRALGQFYEQYF. CDR3 DNA: TGTGCCAGCAGAAGGGCCCTTGGACAGTTCTACGAGCAGTACTTC. The J gene is TRBJ2-7, the V gene TRBV6-5; the D gene is possibly TRBD1 (6 bases). V dropped 6 bases and J dropped 3 bases, with 18 bases sitting between them. CDR3 length: 15 residues. The germline V gene encodes CDR1 MNHEY and CDR2 SVGAGI.